This record looks at one T cell receptor (beta chain) sequence and its context. The antigen is unknown. The source of the sample is a study of siplizumab effects on memory and regulatory T cells. Around 10^5 TCR templates underwent assay in every sample. Here immunoSEQ multiplex PCR was the method, and the copy in TCRdb shows in-frame clones only, minus some. This sample has 110,000 or so clones, with about 92% found just once. The V gene end was trimmed by 4 bases and the J gene end by 1 base; junction bases not matched to a gene: 6. Per the germline V gene, CDR1 is SGHVS and CDR2 is FQNEAQ. The CDR3 loop spans 15 amino acids. Study-level points and caveats: With siplizumab, cumulative frequency of CD4+ memory-derived alloreactive sequences dropped significantly. Proof of suppressive function in proliferating Tregs from siplizumab cultures was not established.

This clonotype originated in a human donor in good health. The V gene is TRBV7-8, the J gene TRBJ1-1, with 7 bases matching TRBD1. The sample comprised CD4+ T cells sorted from blood. CDR3 DNA: TGTGCCAGCAGCTGGTGGGACAGCAAGAACACTGAAGCTTTCTTT. Translation: CASSWWDSKNTEAFF.